This T cell receptor beta chain was identified during a study of T cells in Graves' hyperthyroidism and ophthalmopathy. Germline values: CDR1 MNHNS, CDR2 SASEGT. The CDR3 is made up of 17 amino acids. V lost 8 bases to trimming and J lost 0 bases; unmatched junction nucleotides: 12. This clonotype occurred many times. Using RNA transcripts as the source, TCR beta CDR3 regions were amplified. HTBI primers were the set used in a first-round RT-PCR of the TCR CDR3. TCRdb redid the calling of the multiplex PCR reads with MiXCR, one entry per CDR3 protein. This sample has roughly 700,000 distinct CDR3 sequences; around a sixth occur once, and the top ten carry 15% to 19%.

Sequences were obtained from blood. This clonotype was sampled from a man aged 50-59 years with Graves' hyperthyroidism. J is TRBJ2-1 and V is TRBV6-1; 8 positions match TRBD1. The CDR3 coding sequence is TGTGCCAGCTTCGGACAGGGCACTCCCCTCTCCTACAATGAGCAGTTCTTC. It translates to CASFGQGTPLSYNEQFF.